Listed below are T cell receptor beta chains from one sample, sequenced in a study of beta chain features in type 1 diabetes. Generated by immunoSEQ multiplex PCR, the TCRdb table keeps only in-frame clones and is missing some. Here the sample spans a few hundred thousand clones, approximately 16% being singletons. The specimen sequenced was naive CD4+ T cells from blood. The source of these receptors is a woman aged 18-29 years in good health. Each CDR3 is given with its conserved first and last residue. D genes are given only for firm matches. Clone size is given for some rows only: seen once, a few or many times, or a class if the clone is expanded.

size: few
V: TRBV4-1
J: TRBJ2-5
D: -
CDR3: CASSPGIRISGEETQYF
DNA: TGCGCCAGCAGCCCAGGGATTCGGATTTCAGGGGAAGAGACCCAGTACTTC

size: few
V: TRBV18
J: TRBJ2-1
D: -
CDR3: CASSSDSYNEQFF
DNA: TGTGCCAGCTCATCTGACAGCTACAATGAGCAGTTCTTC

size: -
V: TRBV29-1
J: TRBJ2-7
D: -
CDR3: CSVEDPRTPYEQYF
DNA: TGCAGCGTTGAAGATCCTAGGACACCCTACGAGCAGTACTTC

size: -
V: TRBV10-3
J: TRBJ2-7
D: -
CDR3: CAISEGAGEQYF
DNA: TGTGCCATCAGTGAGGGGGCAGGCGAGCAGTACTTC

size: -
V: TRBV27
J: TRBJ2-7
D: -
CDR3: CASRVRVGVAEQYF
DNA: TGTGCCAGCCGCGTCAGGGTCGGAGTCGCCGAGCAGTACTTC

size: few
V: TRBV15
J: TRBJ1-5
D: TRBD1
CDR3: CATTGEKGWNQPQHF
DNA: TGTGCCACTACAGGGGAGAAGGGTTGGAATCAGCCCCAGCATTTT

size: -
V: TRBV18
J: TRBJ1-5
D: -
CDR3: CASSPLENQPQHF
DNA: TGTGCCAGCTCACCATTAGAAAATCAGCCCCAGCATTTT

size: -
V: TRBV7-8
J: TRBJ2-1
D: TRBD2
CDR3: CASSLQTGGTYNEQFF
DNA: TGTGCCAGCAGCCTCCAAACGGGAGGGACGTACAATGAGCAGTTCTTC

size: -
V: TRBV27
J: TRBJ2-1
D: TRBD2
CDR3: CASSFGTSGSVEQFF
DNA: TGTGCCAGCAGTTTCGGGACTAGCGGGAGTGTTGAGCAGTTCTTC

size: few
V: TRBV11-1
J: TRBJ2-1
D: TRBD2
CDR3: CASSLTSGSNEQFF
DNA: TGTGCCAGCAGCTTAACTAGCGGGAGTAATGAGCAGTTCTTC

size: -
V: TRBV5-1
J: TRBJ2-2
D: -
CDR3: CASSLRGETGELFF
DNA: TGCGCCAGCAGCCTCAGGGGGGAGACCGGGGAGCTGTTTTTT

size: few
V: TRBV29-1
J: TRBJ2-2
D: -
CDR3: CSFGTLLTGELFF
DNA: TGCAGCTTCGGGACTCTCCTCACCGGGGAGCTGTTTTTT

size: -
V: TRBV2
J: TRBJ2-5
D: TRBD2
CDR3: CASRLAGVETQYF
DNA: TGTGCCAGCAGACTAGCGGGAGTGGAGACCCAGTACTTC

size: few
V: TRBV28
J: TRBJ2-7
D: TRBD1
CDR3: CASRVQGAVYEQYF
DNA: TGTGCCAGCAGGGTTCAGGGGGCAGTGTACGAGCAGTACTTC

size: -
V: TRBV28
J: TRBJ2-1
D: -
CDR3: CASGDTGSRSYNEQFF
DNA: TGTGCCAGCGGCGATACAGGGTCCAGGAGTTACAATGAGCAGTTCTTC

size: few
V: TRBV29-1
J: TRBJ2-1
D: TRBD2
CDR3: CSVEVRGGTSGNNEQFF
DNA: TGCAGCGTTGAAGTTCGGGGGGGGACTAGCGGGAACAATGAGCAGTTCTTC

size: few
V: TRBV2
J: TRBJ2-2
D: TRBD2
CDR3: CASRSPRGVNTGELFF
DNA: TGTGCCAGCAGGTCCCCACGGGGGGTGAACACCGGGGAGCTGTTTTTT

size: few
V: TRBV7-2
J: TRBJ2-7
D: -
CDR3: CASSLAGLTSYEQYF
DNA: TGTGCCAGCAGCTTAGCGGGCCTAACCTCCTACGAGCAGTACTTC

size: few
V: TRBV11-1
J: TRBJ2-5
D: TRBD1
CDR3: CASSFMTGSIGETQYF
DNA: TGTGCCAGCAGCTTTATGACAGGGTCTATAGGTGAGACCCAGTACTTC

size: few
V: TRBV30
J: TRBJ2-3
D: -
CDR3: CAWSTAGADTQYF
DNA: TGTGCCTGGAGTACCGCAGGGGCGGATACGCAGTATTTT

size: few
V: TRBV30
J: TRBJ1-2
D: -
CDR3: CAWTGDSYGYTF
DNA: TGTGCCTGGACAGGAGACAGCTATGGCTACACCTTC

size: -
V: TRBV29-1
J: TRBJ2-3
D: -
CDR3: CSARTGHTQYF
DNA: TGCAGCGCTCGTACAGGTCATACGCAGTATTTT

size: few
V: TRBV25-1
J: TRBJ2-2
D: -
CDR3: CASSQDTNTGELFF
DNA: TGTGCCAGCAGCCAGGACACGAACACCGGGGAGCTGTTTTTT

size: few
V: TRBV5-4
J: TRBJ2-1
D: -
CDR3: CASSLSSGIPSYNEQFF
DNA: TGTGCCAGCAGCTTGAGTTCCGGGATCCCCTCCTACAATGAGCAGTTCTTC

size: -
V: TRBV5-4
J: TRBJ2-1
D: TRBD2
CDR3: CASSLELAGGWNEQFF
DNA: TGTGCCAGCAGCTTGGAACTAGCGGGGGGATGGAATGAGCAGTTCTTC

size: -
V: TRBV7-8
J: TRBJ2-3
D: -
CDR3: CASSSRSDTQYF
DNA: TGTGCCAGCAGCTCTAGGTCAGATACGCAGTATTTT

size: -
V: TRBV2
J: TRBJ2-1
D: TRBD2
CDR3: CASRAIAGVQFF
DNA: TGTGCCAGCAGAGCAATAGCGGGGGTGCAGTTCTTC

size: few
V: TRBV7-9
J: TRBJ1-1
D: -
CDR3: CASSFPGTNTEAFF
DNA: TGTGCCAGCAGCTTCCCAGGCACGAACACTGAAGCTTTCTTT

size: few
V: TRBV6-5
J: TRBJ2-2
D: TRBD2
CDR3: CASTLAGAAGELFF
DNA: TGTGCCAGCACACTAGCGGGAGCGGCCGGGGAGCTGTTTTTT

size: few
V: TRBV15
J: TRBJ1-2
D: -
CDR3: CATSTDGLYGYTF
DNA: TGTGCCACCAGCACAGACGGACTCTATGGCTACACCTTC

size: -
V: TRBV28
J: TRBJ1-1
D: -
CDR3: CASSSGQKNTEAFF
DNA: TGTGCCAGCAGTAGCGGACAGAAGAACACTGAAGCTTTCTTT

size: -
V: TRBV28
J: TRBJ2-1
D: TRBD2
CDR3: CASSLDLAGGPNEQFF
DNA: TGTGCCAGCAGTTTGGACCTAGCGGGAGGGCCAAATGAGCAGTTCTTC

size: once
V: TRBV27
J: TRBJ2-7
D: TRBD1
CDR3: CASSSPDRGRREQYF
DNA: TGTGCCAGCAGTTCCCCGGACAGGGGGCGTCGCGAGCAGTACTTC

size: -
V: TRBV30
J: TRBJ2-1
D: -
CDR3: CAWSVLSSYNEQFF
DNA: TGTGCCTGGAGTGTACTAAGCTCCTACAATGAGCAGTTCTTC

size: few
V: TRBV4-1
J: TRBJ2-5
D: -
CDR3: CASSQAVQETQYF
DNA: TGCGCCAGCAGCCAAGCCGTCCAAGAGACCCAGTACTTC

size: -
V: TRBV6-1
J: TRBJ2-6
D: -
CDR3: CASSGLGSISSGANVLTF
DNA: TGTGCCAGCAGTGGATTGGGCAGTATATCCTCTGGGGCCAACGTCCTGACTTTC

size: few
V: TRBV5-6
J: TRBJ1-1
D: -
CDR3: CASTNVDRRNTEAFF
DNA: TGTGCCAGCACCAATGTTGACAGGAGGAACACTGAAGCTTTCTTT

size: -
V: TRBV12-5
J: TRBJ2-1
D: TRBD2
CDR3: CASGLVLTSGNHNEQFF
DNA: TGTGCTAGTGGTTTGGTTCTTACTAGCGGGAACCACAATGAGCAGTTCTTC

size: few
V: TRBV6-1
J: TRBJ1-2
D: -
CDR3: CASSDRGQSVGGYTF
DNA: TGTGCCAGCAGTGATCGCGGACAGTCGGTGGGTGGCTACACCTTC

size: -
V: TRBV7-2
J: TRBJ2-7
D: TRBD2
CDR3: CASSFSSGNYEQYF
DNA: TGTGCCAGCAGCTTCTCTAGCGGGAACTACGAGCAGTACTTC

size: -
V: TRBV2
J: TRBJ1-5
D: TRBD1
CDR3: CASTGDTGVNQPQHF
DNA: TGTGCCAGTACAGGGGACACTGGGGTTAATCAGCCCCAGCATTTT

size: few
V: TRBV11-2
J: TRBJ2-7
D: TRBD2
CDR3: CASSLATSGRYEQYF
DNA: TGTGCCAGCAGCTTAGCCACTAGCGGGAGGTACGAGCAGTACTTC

size: -
V: TRBV7-8
J: TRBJ1-2
D: -
CDR3: CASSLGATRHGYTF
DNA: TGTGCCAGCAGCTTAGGGGCAACTCGGCATGGCTACACCTTC

size: -
V: TRBV4-3
J: TRBJ2-2
D: -
CDR3: CASSQAPTGSNAGELFF
DNA: TGCGCCAGCAGCCAAGCCCCGACAGGTTCGAACGCCGGGGAGCTGTTTTTT

size: -
V: TRBV30
J: TRBJ2-3
D: -
CDR3: CAWMPHPSSPDYF
DNA: TGTGCCTGGATGCCCCACCCTAGCAGCCCCGATTATTTT

size: few
V: TRBV7-9
J: TRBJ1-1
D: -
CDR3: CASSYNMNTEAFF
DNA: TGTGCCAGCAGCTACAATATGAACACTGAAGCTTTCTTT

size: few
V: TRBV9
J: TRBJ2-3
D: -
CDR3: CASSVVPISTDTQYF
DNA: TGTGCCAGCAGCGTAGTTCCCATCAGCACAGATACGCAGTATTTT

size: -
V: TRBV5-1
J: TRBJ2-1
D: TRBD1
CDR3: CASSTRQGSSYNEQFF
DNA: TGCGCCAGCAGCACCCGACAGGGGAGCTCCTACAATGAGCAGTTCTTC

size: -
V: TRBV4-3
J: TRBJ2-7
D: TRBD1
CDR3: CASSRQGGYEQYF
DNA: TGCGCCAGCAGCAGACAGGGGGGCTACGAGCAGTACTTC

size: -
V: TRBV29-1
J: TRBJ2-3
D: TRBD2
CDR3: CSVGKRDLDTQYF
DNA: TGCAGCGTAGGAAAGCGGGACCTTGATACGCAGTATTTT

size: few
V: TRBV28
J: TRBJ2-2
D: -
CDR3: CASSLRGELFF
DNA: TGTGCCAGCAGTTTACGTGGGGAGCTGTTTTTT

size: few
V: TRBV15
J: TRBJ2-6
D: -
CDR3: CATSRGGWGQISGANVLTF
DNA: TGTGCCACCAGCAGAGGGGGGTGGGGGCAGATCTCTGGGGCCAACGTCCTGACTTTC

size: few
V: TRBV30
J: TRBJ2-1
D: TRBD2
CDR3: CAWTRGASGRSLPYNEQFF
DNA: TGTGCCTGGACCAGAGGGGCTAGCGGACGTTCTCTTCCATACAATGAGCAGTTCTTC

size: few
V: TRBV7-9
J: TRBJ2-7
D: -
CDR3: CASSLGAGWDEQYF
DNA: TGTGCCAGCAGCTTAGGTGCCGGGTGGGACGAGCAGTACTTC